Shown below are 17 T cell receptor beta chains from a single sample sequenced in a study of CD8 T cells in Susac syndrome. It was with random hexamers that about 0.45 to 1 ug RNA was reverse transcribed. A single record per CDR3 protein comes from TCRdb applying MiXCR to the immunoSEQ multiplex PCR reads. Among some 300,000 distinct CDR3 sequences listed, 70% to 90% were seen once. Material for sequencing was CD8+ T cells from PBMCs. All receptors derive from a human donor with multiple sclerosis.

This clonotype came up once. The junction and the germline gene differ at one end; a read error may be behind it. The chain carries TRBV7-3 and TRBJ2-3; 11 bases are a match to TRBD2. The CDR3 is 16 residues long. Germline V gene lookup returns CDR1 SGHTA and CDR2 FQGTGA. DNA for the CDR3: TGTGCCAGCAGCGAAGGACTAGCGGGCAACACAGATACGCAATATTTT. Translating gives CASSEGLAGNTDTQYF.

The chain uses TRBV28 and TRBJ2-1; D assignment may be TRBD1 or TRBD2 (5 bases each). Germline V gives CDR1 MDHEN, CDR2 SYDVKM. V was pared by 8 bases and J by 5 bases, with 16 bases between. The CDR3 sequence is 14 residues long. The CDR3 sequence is CASARMGDDNEQFF. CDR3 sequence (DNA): TGTGCCAGCGCCCGAATGGGGGACGACAATGAGCAGTTCTTC.

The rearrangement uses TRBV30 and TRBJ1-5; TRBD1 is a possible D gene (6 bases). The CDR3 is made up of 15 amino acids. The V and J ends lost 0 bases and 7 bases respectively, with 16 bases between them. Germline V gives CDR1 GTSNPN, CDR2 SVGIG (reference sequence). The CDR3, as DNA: TGTGCCTGGAGTGTACTGGAGGGGGTCGGCCAGCCCCAGCATTTT. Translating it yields CAWSVLEGVGQPQHF.

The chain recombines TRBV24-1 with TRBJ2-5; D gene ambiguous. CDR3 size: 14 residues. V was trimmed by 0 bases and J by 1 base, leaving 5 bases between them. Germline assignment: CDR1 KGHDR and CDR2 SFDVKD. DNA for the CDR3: TGTGCCACCAGTGATTTGCGCAGCCAAGAGACCCAGTACTTC. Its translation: CATSDLRSQETQYF.

The DNA for the CDR3 is TGTGCCAGCAGGATGACAGGGAACTATGGCTACACCTTC. Amino acids: CASRMTGNYGYTF. This chain connects TRBV14 to TRBJ1-2; 7 bases match TRBD1. The CDR3 loop spans 13 amino acids. CDR1 and CDR2 from the germline V gene are SGHDN and FVKESK. J lost 2 bases, V lost 6 bases, and 3 bases had no gene match.

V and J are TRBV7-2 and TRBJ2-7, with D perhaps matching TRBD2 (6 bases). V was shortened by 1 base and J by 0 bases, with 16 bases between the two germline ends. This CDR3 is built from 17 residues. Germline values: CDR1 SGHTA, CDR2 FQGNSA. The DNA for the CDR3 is TGTGCCAGCAGCTTAGGGGATGGAGGGCTAAGCTCCTACGAGCAGTACTTC. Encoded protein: CASSLGDGGLSSYEQYF.

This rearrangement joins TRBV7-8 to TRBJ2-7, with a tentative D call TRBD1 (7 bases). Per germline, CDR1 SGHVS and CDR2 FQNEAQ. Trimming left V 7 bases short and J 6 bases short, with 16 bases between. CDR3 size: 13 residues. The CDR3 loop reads CASTEPQGGEQYF. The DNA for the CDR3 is TGTGCCAGCACCGAACCCCAGGGGGGCGAGCAGTACTTC.

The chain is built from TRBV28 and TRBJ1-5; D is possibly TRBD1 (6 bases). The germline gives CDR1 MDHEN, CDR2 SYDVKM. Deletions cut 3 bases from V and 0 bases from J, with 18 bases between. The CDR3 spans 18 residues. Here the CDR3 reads CASSLGGGIPYSNQPQHF. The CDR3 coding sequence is TGTGCCAGCAGTTTGGGGGGCGGGATCCCCTATAGCAATCAGCCCCAGCATTTT.

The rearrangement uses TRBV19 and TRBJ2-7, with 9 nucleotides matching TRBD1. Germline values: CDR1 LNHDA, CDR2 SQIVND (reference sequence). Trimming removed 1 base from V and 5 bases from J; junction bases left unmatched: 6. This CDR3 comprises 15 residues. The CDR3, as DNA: TGTGCCAGTAGTATAGGAGGGACAGGGATCAACGAGCAGTACTTC. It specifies CASSIGGTGINEQYF.

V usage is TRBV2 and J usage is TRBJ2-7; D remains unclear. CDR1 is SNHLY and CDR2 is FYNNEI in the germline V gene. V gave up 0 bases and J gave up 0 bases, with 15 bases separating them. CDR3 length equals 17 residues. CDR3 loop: CASSEALSPYSSYEQYF. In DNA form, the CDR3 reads TGTGCCAGCAGTGAAGCGCTTAGCCCTTACAGCTCCTACGAGCAGTACTTC.

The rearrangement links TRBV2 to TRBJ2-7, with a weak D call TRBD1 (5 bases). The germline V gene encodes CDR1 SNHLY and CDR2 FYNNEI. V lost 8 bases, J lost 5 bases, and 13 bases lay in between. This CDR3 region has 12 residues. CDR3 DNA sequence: TGTGCCAGCCAGGGATTGCTGGACGAGCAGTACTTC. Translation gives CASQGLLDEQYF.

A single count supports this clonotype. CDR3 region: CAWSLAGGAEQFF. The CDR3 DNA follows: TGTGCCTGGAGCCTAGCGGGAGGAGCTGAGCAGTTCTTC. The rearrangement uses TRBV30 and TRBJ2-1, with 11 bases fitting TRBD2. This CDR3 comprises 13 residues. The germline V gene has CDR1 GTSNPN and CDR2 SVGIG (reference sequence). V lost 3 bases, J lost 9 bases, and 4 bases stayed unmatched.

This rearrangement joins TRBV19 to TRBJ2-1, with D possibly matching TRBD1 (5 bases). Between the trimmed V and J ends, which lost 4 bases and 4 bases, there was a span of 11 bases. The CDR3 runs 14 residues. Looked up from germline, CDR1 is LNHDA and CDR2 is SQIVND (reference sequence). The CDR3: CASSNHTGYNEQFF. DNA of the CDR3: TGTGCCAGTAGTAACCACACAGGTTACAATGAGCAGTTCTTC.

The CDR3 here is CSANTGFPMNTEAFF. The CDR3, as DNA: TGCAGTGCAAATACAGGGTTTCCCATGAACACTGAAGCTTTCTTT. The genes are TRBV20-1 and TRBJ1-1; D possibly corresponds to TRBD1 (6 bases). With 6 bases removed from V and 0 bases from J, the gap between germline ends came to 17 bases. The CDR3 length is 15 residues. Germline values: CDR1 DFQATT, CDR2 SNEGSKA (reference sequence).

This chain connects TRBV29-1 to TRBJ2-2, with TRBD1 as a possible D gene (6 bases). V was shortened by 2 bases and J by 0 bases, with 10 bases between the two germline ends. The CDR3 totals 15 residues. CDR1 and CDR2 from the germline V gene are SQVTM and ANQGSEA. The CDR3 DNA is TGCAGCGTTGAAACAGGGAGATCGAACACCGGGGAGCTGTTTTTT. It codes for CSVETGRSNTGELFF.

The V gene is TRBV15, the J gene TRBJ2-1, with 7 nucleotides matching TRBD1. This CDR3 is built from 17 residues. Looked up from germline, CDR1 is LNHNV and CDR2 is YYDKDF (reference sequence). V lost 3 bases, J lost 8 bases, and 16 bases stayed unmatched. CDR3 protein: CATSSNVLGGENYEQFF. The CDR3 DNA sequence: TGTGCCACCAGCAGTAACGTCTTAGGGGGCGAGAATTATGAGCAGTTCTTC.

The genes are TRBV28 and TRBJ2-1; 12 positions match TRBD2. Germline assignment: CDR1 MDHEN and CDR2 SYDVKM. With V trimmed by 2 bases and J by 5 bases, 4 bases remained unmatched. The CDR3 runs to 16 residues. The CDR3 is CASSLLAGGPDNEQFF. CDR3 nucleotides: TGTGCCAGCAGTTTACTAGCGGGAGGGCCCGACAATGAGCAGTTCTTC.